The 14 T cell receptor beta chains below come from one sample, sequenced in a study of blood T cell repertoires in COVID-19. Produced via immunoSEQ multiplex PCR; TCRdb's table is partial and in-frame only. In the table there are 300,000 to 400,000 clones, about nine tenths of which are singletons. The specimen sequenced was PBMCs or T cells enriched from blood (not recorded which). Receptor source: a man in his sixties who had recovered from COVID-19.

CDR3 amino acids: CASRYGQGGGEQYF. CDR3 nucleotide sequence: TGTGCCAGCAGATACGGACAGGGAGGAGGCGAGCAGTACTTC. The rearrangement joins TRBV27 to TRBJ2-7; 8 bases align to TRBD1. From germline, CDR1 is MNHEY and CDR2 SMNVEV (reference sequence). The CDR3 is made up of 14 amino acids. The V gene end was trimmed by 6 bases and the J gene end by 6 bases; junction bases not matched to a gene: 10.

Details on this clone: A read error may account for a junction end that differs from germline. The chain joins TRBV18 to TRBJ1-2; D ambiguous. Germline assignment: CDR1 KGHSH and CDR2 LQKENI. CDR3 length: 13 amino acids. The CDR3 sequence is CASSAEGNDGYTF. The DNA for the CDR3 is TGTGCCAGCTCAGCGGAGGGTAACGATGGCTACACCTTC.

This sequence joins TRBV5-1 and TRBJ2-2, with 8 bases identical to TRBD1. With V trimmed by 7 bases and J by 2 bases, 10 bases remained unmatched. Looked up from germline, CDR1 is SGHRS and CDR2 is YFSETQ. This CDR3 region has 16 residues. CDR3 bases: TGCGCCAGCCACCCAGAGGGACAGGATAACACCGGGGAGCTGTTTTTT. Protein sequence: CASHPEGQDNTGELFF.

The chain employs TRBV7-3 and TRBJ1-4; 8 positions agree with TRBD1. The CDR3 contains 15 residues. Unmatched junction bases numbered 4, after V lost 5 bases and J lost 2 bases. Germline values: CDR1 SGHTA, CDR2 FQGTGA. The CDR3 nucleotides read TGTGCCAGCAGCCCAAACAGGGGGACTAATGAAAAACTGTTTTTT. It yields the protein CASSPNRGTNEKLFF.

This chain uses TRBV10-3 with TRBJ1-3; perhaps TRBD1 as D (6 bases). This CDR3 spans 18 amino acids. From germline, CDR1 is ENHRY and CDR2 SYGVKD. The V end lost 7 bases, the J end lost 0 bases, and 22 bases lay between the germline ends. This chain's CDR3 is CAIKPGQLSPISGNTIYF. CDR3 DNA sequence: TGTGCCATCAAGCCGGGACAACTTTCCCCGATCTCTGGAAACACCATATATTTT.

The chain couples TRBV7-2 to TRBJ2-3; 14 positions agree with TRBD2. Trimming cost V 3 bases and J 4 bases; bases outside gene matches: 12. Germline V gene lookup returns CDR1 SGHTA and CDR2 FQGNSA. This CDR3 has 19 residues. CDR3: CASSLQAPGLAGEADTQYF. In nucleotides, the CDR3 is TGTGCCAGCAGCTTGCAAGCTCCGGGACTAGCGGGAGAAGCAGATACGCAGTATTTT.

The chain carries TRBV9 and TRBJ2-7, with 8 bases that match TRBD1. The CDR3 is 14 residues long. The V segment lost 4 bases and the J segment 2 bases; nucleotides outside the gene matches: 5. Germline V gene data show CDR1 as SGDLS and CDR2 as YYNGEE. CDR3 nucleotide sequence: TGTGCCAGCAGCTTCGGACAGGGAACCTACGAGCAGTACTTC. Translation: CASSFGQGTYEQYF.

The chain combines TRBV9 with TRBJ1-2; D ambiguous. The ends were cut back, 6 bases at V and 0 bases at J, with 21 bases in the middle. The CDR3 is made up of 17 amino acids. Germline loops: CDR1 SGDLS, CDR2 YYNGEE. The CDR3 nucleotides are TGTGCCAGCACTGATTCCGGGAGAGGGAAAACTAACTATGGCTACACCTTC. Translation gives CASTDSGRGKTNYGYTF.

The chain is built from TRBV5-1 and TRBJ2-5; 10 nucleotides agree with TRBD2. CDR1 SGHRS and CDR2 YFSETQ come from the germline V gene. This CDR3 has 17 amino acids. Unmatched junction bases numbered 14, after V lost 4 bases and J lost 5 bases. The CDR3 protein is CASSLDPGLAYVETQYF. The CDR3 coding sequence is TGCGCCAGCAGCCTGGATCCGGGACTAGCGTACGTCGAGACCCAGTACTTC.

J is TRBJ1-2 and V is TRBV12-5; 7 bases align to TRBD1. V was pared by 3 bases and J by 2 bases, with 6 bases of the junction left unmatched. The CDR3 is 15 amino acids. Germline-derived CDR1 and CDR2 are LGHNT and FRNRAP. The CDR3 loop reads CASGFQTGQNYGYTF. CDR3 in DNA: TGTGCTAGTGGTTTCCAAACGGGACAGAACTATGGCTACACCTTC.

This clone came up a few times. The chain combines TRBV28 with TRBJ1-1; D remains unclear. V lost 2 bases and J 3 bases, leaving 16 bases between the germline ends. The CDR3 length is 16 residues. CDR1 is MDHEN and CDR2 is SYDVKM in the germline V gene. The CDR3 is CASSLEEARLDTEAFF. CDR3 nucleotide sequence: TGTGCCAGCAGTTTAGAGGAGGCGAGGCTTGACACTGAAGCTTTCTTT.

The rearrangement uses TRBV27 and TRBJ2-5; TRBD1 aligns across 9 bases. The CDR3 contains 14 residues. The V segment lost 3 bases and the J segment 3 bases; nucleotides outside the gene matches: 2. Germline CDR1 and CDR2: MNHEY and SMNVEV (reference sequence). In DNA, the CDR3 is TGTGCCAGCAGTTTGCGGGACAGGGAAGAGACCCAGTACTTC. Amino acid sequence: CASSLRDREETQYF.

The table lists this clone with a few counts. This chain links TRBV24-1 with TRBJ1-2, with 7 bases that match TRBD1. Per germline, CDR1 KGHDR and CDR2 SFDVKD. Trimming took 3 bases from V and 7 from J; bases not matched to a gene: 10. The CDR3 loop spans 15 amino acids. The CDR3 loop reads CATSDRDRVGRGYTF. As DNA, the CDR3 is TGTGCCACCAGTGATCGCGACAGGGTCGGTCGTGGCTACACCTTC.

The chain has TRBV7-9 and TRBJ1-2; 7 nucleotides align to TRBD1. CDR1 SEHNR and CDR2 FQNEAQ come from the germline V gene (reference sequence). Germline trimming cut 4 bases from V and 4 bases from J; bases unmatched to any gene: 6. The CDR3 spans 14 residues. CDR3 coding DNA: TGTGCCAGCAGCTCCCAGGGGGTGGGCTATGGCTACACCTTC. It encodes CASSSQGVGYGYTF.